These 5 T cell receptor beta chains were sequenced from one sample in a study of cytomegalovirus exposure and HLA in healthy donors. Sequencing used immunoSEQ multiplex PCR; TCRdb keeps in-frame clones, though not all of them. The sample lists some 160,000 clones, 80% to 95% occurring once. The sample comprised PBMCs. All receptors come from a man in his late teens or twenties in good health and CMV-seronegative.

The V gene is TRBV6-5, the J gene TRBJ1-2; TRBD1 matches at 7 bases. The CDR3 totals 15 residues. Unmatched junction bases numbered 9, after V lost 0 bases and J lost 8 bases. Germline loops: CDR1 MNHEY, CDR2 SVGAGI. CDR3 nucleotides: TGTGCCAGCAGTTACTCGACAGGGCCCAGTTGGGGCTACACCTTC. The encoded protein is CASSYSTGPSWGYTF.

J is TRBJ2-7 and V is TRBV6-5; D call uncertain. The V end was cut by 2 bases, the J end by 2 bases, with 13 bases between. The CDR3 length is 15 residues. Germline V CDR1 and CDR2: MNHEY, SVGAGI. The CDR3 region has the DNA TGTGCCAGCAGTTACGCCGAGGTTGCCACCTACGAGCAGTACTTC. It is translated as CASSYAEVATYEQYF.

The rearrangement links TRBV2 to TRBJ1-4; 8 nucleotides agree with TRBD1. Germline CDR1 and CDR2: SNHLY and FYNNEI. V lost 10 bases, J lost 8 bases, and 9 bases stayed unmatched. The CDR3 runs to 13 residues. For the CDR3, the DNA is TGTGCCACCTCACAGGGGGTGGGAGAAAAACTGTTTTTT. Amino acids: CATSQGVGEKLFF.

The J gene is TRBJ2-1, the V gene TRBV25-1; TRBD2 might be the D (6 bases). Trimming removed 7 bases at V and 3 bases at J, with 19 bases between. This CDR3 comprises 16 residues. Germline assignment: CDR1 MGHDK and CDR2 SYGVNS. The CDR3 sequence is CASTATPGLGYNEQFF. The CDR3 bases are TGTGCCAGCACCGCAACCCCGGGACTGGGCTACAATGAGCAGTTCTTC.

V is TRBV7-9 and J is TRBJ1-1, with 9 bases lining up with TRBD1. Germline V gene data show CDR1 as SEHNR and CDR2 as FQNEAQ (reference sequence). The CDR3 sequence is 17 residues long. V was clipped by 4 bases and J by 1 base; unmatched bases: 10. CDR3 loop: CASSWYPTGGGNTEAFF. Here the CDR3 DNA reads TGTGCCAGCAGCTGGTATCCGACAGGGGGGGGGAACACTGAAGCTTTCTTT.